These T cell receptor beta chains were read from a single sample in a study of T-cell reconstitution after alpha-beta-depleted transplantation in children. TCRdb re-analysed the PCR reads in MiXCR, keeping a single row per CDR3 protein. The table has some 840,000 distinct CDR3 sequences, 15% to 20% seen once; the top ten hold approximately 5%. Sequenced material: PBMCs, mostly from graft donor cells, taken 360 days after TCRalphabeta/CD19-depleted stem cell transplant. The receptors were gathered from a male patient younger than 18 who had a stem cell transplant for acute lymphoblastic leukemia, so the T cells may come from the graft donor. The CDR3 runs from the conserved cysteine through the conserved F or W. The D gene is left open where the match is weak. The size entry is marked missing in some rows and otherwise reads once, few, many or a size class.

>TRBJ2-7|-|TRBV5-1|few
CASSLGPASSYEQYF
TGCGCCAGCAGCTTGGGCCCGGCGAGCTCCTACGAGCAGTACTTC
>TRBJ2-3|-|TRBV5-1|many
CASSYLTDTQYF
TGTGCCAGCAGCTACCTCACAGATACGCAGTATTTT
>TRBJ2-4|TRBD2|TRBV3-1|-
CASSPSGRNIQYF
TGTGCCAGCAGCCCAAGCGGGAGGAACATTCAGTACTTC
>TRBJ2-2|TRBD1|TRBV12-3/TRBV12-4|-
CASRSTRGIGELFF
TGTGCCAGCAGAAGTACCAGGGGGATCGGGGAGCTGTTTTTT
>TRBJ2-3|-|TRBV7-9|-
CASSPLVGHTDTQYF
TGTGCCAGCAGCCCTCTTGTCGGGCACACAGATACGCAGTATTTT
>TRBJ2-1|-|TRBV4-1|-
CASSHLSSHNEQFF
TGCGCCAGCAGCCACCTTAGCTCCCACAATGAGCAGTTCTTC
>TRBJ2-7|-|TRBV7-9|many
CASSSAGAYEQYF
TGTGCCAGCAGCTCGGCGGGTGCCTACGAGCAGTACTTC
>TRBJ1-4|-|TRBV6-1|many
CASSDLGEREKLFF
TGTGCCAGCAGTGATTTGGGTGAACGGGAAAAACTGTTTTTT
>TRBJ2-7|TRBD1|TRBV7-7|-
CASSSWGQGAYEQYF
TGTGCCAGCAGCTCCTGGGGACAGGGGGCCTACGAGCAGTACTTC
>TRBJ1-3|-|TRBV10-3|few
CAIRRQGSLQNTIYF
TGTGCCATCAGGCGGCAGGGGAGTCTCCAAAACACCATATATTTT
>TRBJ2-1|-|TRBV5-1|few
CASTLARQNNEQFF
TGCGCCAGCACCCTAGCGAGACAAAACAATGAGCAGTTCTTC
>TRBJ2-1|-|TRBV5-1|few
CASSELAQGDEQFF
TGCGCCAGCAGTGAGCTAGCGCAGGGGGATGAGCAGTTCTTC
>TRBJ2-1|-|TRBV5-1|-
CASSLAEARNEQFF
TGCGCCAGCAGCCTCGCGGAGGCCCGCAATGAGCAGTTCTTC
>TRBJ2-7|-|TRBV5-1|few
CASSAHLYEQYF
TGCGCCAGCAGCGCCCACCTCTACGAGCAGTACTTC
>TRBJ2-2|TRBD1|TRBV5-1|few
CASSGRDSKSNTGELFF
TGCGCCAGCAGCGGCCGGGACAGCAAGTCGAACACCGGGGAGCTGTTTTTT
>TRBJ2-1|TRBD2|TRBV5-1|-
CASSLARTSGTDEQFF
TGCGCCAGCAGCTTGGCCCGGACTAGCGGGACTGATGAGCAGTTCTTC
>TRBJ1-5|-|TRBV7-8|few
CASSFVGRAQSNQPQHF
TGTGCCAGCAGCTTTGTAGGCAGGGCGCAAAGCAATCAGCCCCAGCATTTT
>TRBJ2-2|-|TRBV4-1|many
CASSHTNTGELFF
TGCGCCAGCAGCCACACGAACACCGGGGAGCTGTTTTTT
>TRBJ1-5|TRBD1|TRBV2|-
CASSRQGLNQPQHF
TGTGCCAGCAGTAGACAGGGGTTAAATCAGCCCCAGCATTTT
>TRBJ1-2|TRBD1|TRBV6-5|-
CASSYGTGGDRGGGYTF
TGTGCCAGCAGTTACGGGACAGGGGGCGACAGGGGAGGTGGCTACACCTTC
>TRBJ2-7|TRBD2|TRBV9|-
CASNPAGGLWEQYF
TGTGCCAGCAACCCGGCGGGGGGGCTGTGGGAGCAGTACTTC
>TRBJ2-5|TRBD2|TRBV7-3|-
CASSPSPGTSGKFYF
TGTGCCAGCAGCCCCTCCCCCGGGACTAGCGGGAAGTTTTACTTC
>TRBJ2-1|TRBD2|TRBV6-5|-
CASSYSVGRERYNEQFF
TGTGCCAGCAGTTACTCAGTAGGGCGGGAGAGATACAATGAGCAGTTCTTC
>TRBJ2-7|TRBD1|TRBV9|few
CASSLQTGPYEQYF
TGTGCCAGCAGCCTCCAGACAGGGCCCTACGAGCAGTACTTC
>TRBJ1-2|-|TRBV7-8|few
CASSHWTASNYGYTF
TGTGCCAGCAGCCACTGGACCGCCTCTAACTATGGCTACACCTTC